Presented here are 20 T cell receptor beta chains from one specimen sequenced in a study of cytomegalovirus exposure and HLA in healthy donors. The primer mix had 60 Vbeta and 13 Jbeta primers. Clones were sequenced by immunoSEQ multiplex PCR, and TCRdb holds only the in-frame ones, with some missing. The profile shows under 200,000 clones, approximately 80% of them singletons. Sample: PBMCs. The receptor set was obtained from a woman under 30 in good health and CMV-seropositive.

This rearrangement joins TRBV7-7 to TRBJ1-4; D is unresolved. CDR3 length: 17 amino acids. Germline CDR1 SSHAT, CDR2 FNYEAQ (reference sequence). V lost 2 bases and J 5 bases, leaving 18 bases between the germline ends. This chain's CDR3 is CASSLIPHAVGNEKLFF. Here the CDR3 DNA reads TGTGCCAGCAGCTTAATCCCCCACGCGGTTGGGAATGAAAAACTGTTTTTT.

This clone was seen only a few times. J is TRBJ2-2 and V is TRBV2, with TRBD2 identical over 9 bases. The CDR3 runs to 16 residues. CDR1 and CDR2 (germline): SNHLY, FYNNEI. V trimming: 3 bases; J trimming: 8 bases; junction bases outside the gene matches: 10. CDR3 sequence (DNA): TGTGCCAGCAGTGAGACCCCCAGCGGGGGGCGAGGGGAGCTGTTTTTT. Translating gives CASSETPSGGRGELFF.

The chain joins TRBV7-9 to TRBJ2-3, with D possibly matching TRBD2 (5 bases). From germline, CDR1 is SEHNR and CDR2 FQNEAQ (reference sequence). CDR3 size: 13 residues. V lost 6 bases and J lost 3, with 10 bases in between. This CDR3 reads CASSQRNTDTQYF. CDR3 nucleotides: TGTGCCAGCAGTCAGCGGAATACAGATACGCAGTATTTT.

The chain links TRBV6-6 to TRBJ1-6, with D maybe TRBD1 (5 bases). CDR3 size: 16 residues. The germline CDR1 and CDR2 sequences are MNHNY and SVGAGI (reference sequence). V was trimmed by 7 bases and J by 0 bases, leaving 13 bases between them. CDR3: CASKLTASSYNSPLHF. The CDR3 DNA reads TGTGCCAGCAAACTGACAGCCAGCTCCTATAATTCACCCCTCCACTTT.

The chain has TRBV18 and TRBJ2-5, with 9 bases that match TRBD1. This CDR3 is built from 15 residues. Germline CDR1 KGHSH, CDR2 LQKENI. The ends lost 3 bases at V and 5 bases at J; junction bases unmatched: 7. The CDR3 bases are TGTGCCAGCTCACCCGTTGGACAGGGGATCGAGACCCAGTACTTC. Translation: CASSPVGQGIETQYF.

This chain connects TRBV4-3 to TRBJ2-3; tentatively, D is TRBD2 (5 bases). The V end lost 1 base, the J end lost 2 bases, and 13 bases lay between the germline ends. Germline V gene sequence: CDR1 LGHNA, CDR2 YSLEER. The CDR3 loop spans 16 amino acids. In DNA form, the CDR3 reads TGCGCCAGCAGCCAAGGGCGGGTAAGGCTCACAGATACGCAGTATTTT. Protein product: CASSQGRVRLTDTQYF.

V usage is TRBV19 and J usage is TRBJ2-2; D possibly corresponds to TRBD1 (6 bases). The germline V and J ends were trimmed by 7 bases and 6 bases, with 12 bases remaining between them. The CDR3 is 13 amino acids. The germline V gene has CDR1 LNHDA and CDR2 SQIVND (reference sequence). CDR3 nucleotides: TGTGCCAGTACTGCAGGGGCTGCCGGGGAGCTGTTTTTT. Translating gives CASTAGAAGELFF.

This clone was detected only a few times. The rearrangement joins TRBV7-8 to TRBJ2-3; 10 positions agree with TRBD2. The CDR3 has 16 amino acids. The germline V gene has CDR1 SGHVS and CDR2 FQNEAQ. Germline trimming cut 5 bases from V and 1 base from J; bases unmatched to any gene: 6. CDR3 DNA: TGTGCCAGCAGCCTAGACCTAGCGGGGGGCACAGATACGCAGTATTTT. Residues: CASSLDLAGGTDTQYF.

The chain couples TRBV11-2 to TRBJ2-3, with 8 bases fitting TRBD1. CDR1 SGHAT and CDR2 FQNNGV come from the germline V gene. The J segment lost 0 bases and the V segment lost 5 bases, leaving 7 bases of the junction unmatched. CDR3 length: 16 residues. Here the CDR3 reads CASSLHRGVSTDTQYF. CDR3 bases: TGTGCCAGCAGCCTCCACAGGGGGGTTAGCACAGATACGCAGTATTTT.

V and J are TRBV29-1 and TRBJ2-5, with D maybe TRBD2 (6 bases). Germline V gene data show CDR1 as SQVTM and CDR2 as ANQGSEA. CDR3 length: 13 amino acids. V was pared by 0 bases and J by 4 bases, with 9 bases between. The CDR3 reads CSVEDKGLETQYF. CDR3 sequence (DNA): TGCAGCGTTGAAGATAAGGGACTAGAGACCCAGTACTTC.

The J gene is TRBJ2-7, the V gene TRBV6-6, with 10 positions matching TRBD2. CDR1 and CDR2 from the germline V gene are MNHNY and SVGAGI (reference sequence). The CDR3 sequence is 15 residues long. Trimming removed 6 bases from V and 3 bases from J; junction bases left unmatched: 8. The CDR3 DNA sequence: TGTGCCAGCAGGATGAGCGGGGGGGCCGACTACGAGCAGTACTTC. Protein sequence: CASRMSGGADYEQYF.

V gene TRBV11-3 combines with J gene TRBJ1-2; no clear D gene. Trimming removed 1 base at V and 7 bases at J, with 10 bases between. The CDR3 is 13 residues long. CDR1 is SGHNT, CDR2 YENEEA, per germline. Written as DNA, the CDR3 is TGTGCCAGCAGCTTAGGACACACGCCTGGCTACACCTTC. Its protein is CASSLGHTPGYTF. The full variable domain, its missing parts supplied by reference TRBV11-3 and TRBJ1-2, is EAGVVQSPRYKIIEKKQPVAFWCNPISGHNTLYWYLQNLGQGPELLIRYENEEAVDDSQLPKDRFSAERLKGVDSTLKIQPAELGDSAVYLCASSLGHTPGYTFGSGTRLTVV.

The rearrangement links TRBV7-3 to TRBJ2-2, with TRBD2 matching 13 bases. The CDR3 runs to 16 residues. Germline loops: CDR1 SGHTA, CDR2 FQGTGA. Unmatched junction bases numbered 6, after V lost 5 bases and J lost 6 bases. For the CDR3, the DNA is TGTGCCAGCAGCCTCACTAGCGGGGGGGCCGCCGGGGAGCTGTTTTTT. It translates to CASSLTSGGAAGELFF.

The J gene is TRBJ2-1, the V gene TRBV7-9, with D possibly being TRBD2 (6 bases). Trimming removed 0 bases from V and 12 bases from J, with 18 bases in between. CDR3 length: 15 residues. The germline CDR1 and CDR2 sequences are SEHNR and FQNEAQ (reference sequence). The CDR3 is CASSLASYGGAGQFF. The CDR3 nucleotides are TGTGCCAGCAGCTTAGCGTCTTATGGGGGAGCGGGGCAGTTCTTC. Together with reference TRBV7-9 and TRBJ2-1, the CDR3 gives the full variable domain: DTGVSQNPRHKITKRGQNVTFRCDPISEHNRLYWYRQTLGQGPEFLTYFQNEAQLEKSRLLSDRFSAERPKGSFSTLEIQRTEQGDSAMYLCASSLASYGGAGQFFGPGTRLTVL.

This clone has a single count. The rearrangement uses TRBV11-2 and TRBJ2-7; maybe TRBD2 (5 bases). In germline, CDR1 is SGHAT, CDR2 FQNNGV. The CDR3 has 16 residues. V lost 5 bases, J lost 2 bases, and 19 bases lay in between. As DNA, the CDR3 is TGTGCCAGCAGCCTCCACACTAGACAATCCGCCTACGAGCAGTACGTC. It yields the protein CASSLHTRQSAYEQYV.

The chain links TRBV7-2 to TRBJ1-1; 7 bases are a match to TRBD1. With V trimmed by 3 bases and J by 5 bases, 6 bases remained unmatched. From germline, CDR1 is SGHTA and CDR2 FQGNSA. The CDR3 length is 14 residues. Written as DNA, the CDR3 is TGTGCCAGCAGCTTCGACAGGGTACGAACTGAAGCTTTCTTT. It encodes CASSFDRVRTEAFF.

The chain has TRBV6-1 and TRBJ2-3; D perhaps matches TRBD1 (6 bases). CDR1 is MNHNS, CDR2 SASEGT, per germline. This CDR3 spans 15 amino acids. V was pared by 1 base and J by 2 bases, with 10 bases between. The CDR3 region has the DNA TGTGCCAGCAGTGAAGACGGACAGCCCACAGATACGCAGTATTTT. This sequence encodes CASSEDGQPTDTQYF.

The rearrangement uses TRBV10-3 and TRBJ2-1, with 13 bases matching TRBD2. The CDR3 runs 15 residues. Trimming removed 8 bases from V and 6 bases from J; junction bases left unmatched: 7. Germline V gene lookup returns CDR1 ENHRY and CDR2 SYGVKD. DNA of the CDR3: TGTGCCATCGGAGGGACTAGCGGGGTTAGCAATGAGCAGTTCTTC. Protein sequence: CAIGGTSGVSNEQFF.

V is TRBV7-2 and J is TRBJ1-4; TRBD1 agrees at 8 bases. CDR1 is SGHTA and CDR2 is FQGNSA in the germline V gene. Trimming took 2 bases from V and 3 from J; bases not matched to a gene: 2. The CDR3 loop spans 15 amino acids. This CDR3 is CASSLQGAPNEKLFF. The CDR3, as DNA: TGTGCCAGCAGCTTACAGGGGGCGCCTAATGAAAAACTGTTTTTT.

The chain's CDR3 is CSARANTEAFF. DNA for the CDR3: TGCAGTGCTAGGGCCAACACTGAAGCTTTCTTT. V and J are TRBV20-1 and TRBJ1-1; D call uncertain. Looked up from germline, CDR1 is DFQATT and CDR2 is SNEGSKA (reference sequence). The CDR3 length is 11 residues. V lost 3 bases, J lost 2 bases, and 4 bases lay in between.